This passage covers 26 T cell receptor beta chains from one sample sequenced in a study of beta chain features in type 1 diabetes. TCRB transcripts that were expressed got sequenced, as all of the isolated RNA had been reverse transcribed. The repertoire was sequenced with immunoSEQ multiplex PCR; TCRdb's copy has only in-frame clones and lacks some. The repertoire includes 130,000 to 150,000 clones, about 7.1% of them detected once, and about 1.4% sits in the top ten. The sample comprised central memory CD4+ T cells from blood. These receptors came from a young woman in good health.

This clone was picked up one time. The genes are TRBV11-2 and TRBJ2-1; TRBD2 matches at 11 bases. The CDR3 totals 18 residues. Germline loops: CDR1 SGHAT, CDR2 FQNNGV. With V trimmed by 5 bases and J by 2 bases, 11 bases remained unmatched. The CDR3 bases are TGTGCCAGCAGCGGACGTGGGACTAGCGGATGGGCCTACAATGAGCAGTTCTTC. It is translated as CASSGRGTSGWAYNEQFF. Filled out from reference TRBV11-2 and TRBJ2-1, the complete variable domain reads EAGVAQSPRYKIIEKRQSVAFWCNPISGHATLYWYQQILGQGPKLLIQFQNNGVVDDSQLPKDRFSAERLKGVDSTLKIQPAKLEDSAVYLCASSGRGTSGWAYNEQFFGPGTRLTVL.

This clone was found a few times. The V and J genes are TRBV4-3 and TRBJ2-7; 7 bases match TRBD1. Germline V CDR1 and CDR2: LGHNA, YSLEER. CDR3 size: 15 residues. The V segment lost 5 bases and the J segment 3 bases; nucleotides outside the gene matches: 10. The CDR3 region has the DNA TGCGCCAGCAGCTCGCGACAGGGCGGCGACTACGAGCAGTACTTC. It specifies CASSSRQGGDYEQYF.

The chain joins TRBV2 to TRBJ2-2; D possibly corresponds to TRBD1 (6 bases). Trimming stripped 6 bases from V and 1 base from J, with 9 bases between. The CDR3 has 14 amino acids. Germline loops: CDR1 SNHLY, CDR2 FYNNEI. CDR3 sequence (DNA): TGTGCCAGCAGCGAGACAGGGAACACCGGGGAGCTGTTTTTT. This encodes CASSETGNTGELFF.

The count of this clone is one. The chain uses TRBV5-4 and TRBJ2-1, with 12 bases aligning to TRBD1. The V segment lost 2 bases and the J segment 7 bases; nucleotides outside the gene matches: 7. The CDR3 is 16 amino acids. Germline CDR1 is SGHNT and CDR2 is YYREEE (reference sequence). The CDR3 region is CASSLGGDRGPNEQFF. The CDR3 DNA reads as TGTGCCAGCAGCTTAGGAGGGGACAGGGGGCCGAATGAGCAGTTCTTC.

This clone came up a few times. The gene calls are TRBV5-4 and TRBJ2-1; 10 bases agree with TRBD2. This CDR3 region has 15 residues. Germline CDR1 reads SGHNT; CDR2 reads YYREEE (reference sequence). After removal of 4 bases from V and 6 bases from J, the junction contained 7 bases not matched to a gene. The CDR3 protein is CASSQASGSFNEQFF. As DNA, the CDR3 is TGTGCCAGCAGCCAAGCTAGCGGGAGTTTCAATGAGCAGTTCTTC.

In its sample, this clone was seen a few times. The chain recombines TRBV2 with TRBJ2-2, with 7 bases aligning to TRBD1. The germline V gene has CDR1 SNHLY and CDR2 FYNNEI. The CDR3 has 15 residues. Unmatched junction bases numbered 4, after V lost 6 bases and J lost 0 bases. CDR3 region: CASRGTAANTGELFF. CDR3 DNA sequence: TGTGCCAGCAGGGGGACAGCAGCGAACACCGGGGAGCTGTTTTTT.

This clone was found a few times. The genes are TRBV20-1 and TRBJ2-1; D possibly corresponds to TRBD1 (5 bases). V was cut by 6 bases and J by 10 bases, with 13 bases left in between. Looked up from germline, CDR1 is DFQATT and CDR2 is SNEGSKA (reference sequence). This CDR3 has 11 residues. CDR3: CSAISRVEQFF. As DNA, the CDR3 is TGCAGTGCGATTAGCAGGGTCGAGCAGTTCTTC.

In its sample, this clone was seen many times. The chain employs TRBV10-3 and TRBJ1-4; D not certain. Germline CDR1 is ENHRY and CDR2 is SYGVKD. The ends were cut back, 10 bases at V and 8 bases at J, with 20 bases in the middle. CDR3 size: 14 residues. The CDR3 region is CATLDLGRSEKLFF. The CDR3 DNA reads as TGTGCCACCCTAGATCTGGGTAGGAGCGAAAAACTGTTTTTT.

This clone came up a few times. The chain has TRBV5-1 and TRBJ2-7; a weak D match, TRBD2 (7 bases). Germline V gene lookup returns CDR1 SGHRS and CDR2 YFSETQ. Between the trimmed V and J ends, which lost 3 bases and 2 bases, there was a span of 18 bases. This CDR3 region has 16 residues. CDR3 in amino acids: CASSSRSGTLTYEQYF. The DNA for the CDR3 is TGCGCCAGCAGCTCCAGAAGCGGGACACTGACCTACGAGCAGTACTTC. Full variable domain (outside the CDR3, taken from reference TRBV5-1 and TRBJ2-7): KAGVTQTPRYLIKTRGQQVTLSCSPISGHRSVSWYQQTPGQGLQFLFEYFSETQRNKGNFPGRFSGRQFSNSRSEMNVSTLELGDSALYLCASSSRSGTLTYEQYFGPGTRLTVT.

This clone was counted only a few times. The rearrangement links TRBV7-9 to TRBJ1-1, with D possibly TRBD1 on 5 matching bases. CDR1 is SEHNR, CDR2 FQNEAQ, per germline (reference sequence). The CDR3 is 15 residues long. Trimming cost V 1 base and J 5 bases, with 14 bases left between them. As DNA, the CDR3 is TGTGCCAGCAGCTTAGTCGGGGGTGTTAATACTGAAGCTTTCTTT. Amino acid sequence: CASSLVGGVNTEAFF.

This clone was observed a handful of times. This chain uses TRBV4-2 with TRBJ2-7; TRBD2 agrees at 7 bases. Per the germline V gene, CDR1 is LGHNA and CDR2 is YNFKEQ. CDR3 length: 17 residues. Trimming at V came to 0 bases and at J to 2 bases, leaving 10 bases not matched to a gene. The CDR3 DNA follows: TGTGCCAGCAGCCAAGAACTGGGGGGGGGTCGGACCTACGAGCAGTACTTC. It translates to CASSQELGGGRTYEQYF.

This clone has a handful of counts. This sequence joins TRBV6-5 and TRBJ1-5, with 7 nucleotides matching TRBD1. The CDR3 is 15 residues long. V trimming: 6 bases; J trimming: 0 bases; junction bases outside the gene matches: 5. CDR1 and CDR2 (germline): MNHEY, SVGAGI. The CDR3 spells CASRRDSFSNQPQHF. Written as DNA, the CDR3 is TGTGCCAGCAGAAGGGACAGCTTTAGCAATCAGCCCCAGCATTTT.

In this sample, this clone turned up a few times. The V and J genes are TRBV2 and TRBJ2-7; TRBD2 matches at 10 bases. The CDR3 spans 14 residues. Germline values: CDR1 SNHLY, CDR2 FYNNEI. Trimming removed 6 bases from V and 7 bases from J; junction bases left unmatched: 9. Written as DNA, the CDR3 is TGTGCCAGCAGAAGCGGGAGGGGGAAGTGGGAGCAGTACTTC. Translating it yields CASRSGRGKWEQYF.

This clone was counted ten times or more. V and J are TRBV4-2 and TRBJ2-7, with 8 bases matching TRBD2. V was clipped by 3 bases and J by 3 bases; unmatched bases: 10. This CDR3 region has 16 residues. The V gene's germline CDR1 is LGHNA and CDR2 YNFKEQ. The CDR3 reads CASSHKPSGSYYEQYF. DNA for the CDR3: TGTGCCAGCAGCCATAAACCGAGCGGGAGCTACTACGAGCAGTACTTC.

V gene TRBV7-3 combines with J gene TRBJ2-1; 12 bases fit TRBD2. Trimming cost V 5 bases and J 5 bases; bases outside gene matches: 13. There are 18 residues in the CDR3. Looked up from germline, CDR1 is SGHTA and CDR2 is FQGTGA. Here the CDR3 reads CASSPYPLAGGPNNEQFF. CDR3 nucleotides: TGTGCCAGCAGCCCCTACCCCCTAGCGGGAGGGCCCAACAATGAGCAGTTCTTC.

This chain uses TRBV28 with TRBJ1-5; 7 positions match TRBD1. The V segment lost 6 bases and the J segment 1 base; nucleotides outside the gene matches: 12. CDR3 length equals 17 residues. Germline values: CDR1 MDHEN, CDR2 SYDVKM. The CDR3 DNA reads TGTGCCAGCAGAGGGGGCAGGGAGAGGTTAAGCAATCAGCCCCAGCATTTT. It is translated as CASRGGRERLSNQPQHF.

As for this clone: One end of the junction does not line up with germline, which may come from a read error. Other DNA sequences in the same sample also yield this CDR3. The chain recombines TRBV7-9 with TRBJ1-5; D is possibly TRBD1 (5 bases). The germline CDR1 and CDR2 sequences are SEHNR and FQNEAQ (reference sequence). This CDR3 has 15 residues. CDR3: CASSLGQGGTQPQHF. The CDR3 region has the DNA TGTGCCAGCAGTTTAGGGCAGGGCGGCACTCAGCCCCAGCATTTT.

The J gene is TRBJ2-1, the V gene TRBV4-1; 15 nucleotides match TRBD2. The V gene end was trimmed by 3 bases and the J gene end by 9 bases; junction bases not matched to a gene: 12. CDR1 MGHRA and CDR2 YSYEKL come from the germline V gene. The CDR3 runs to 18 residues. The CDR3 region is CASSQMRTSGRVVAEQFF. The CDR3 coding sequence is TGCGCCAGCAGCCAGATGAGGACTAGCGGGAGGGTAGTGGCTGAGCAGTTCTTC.

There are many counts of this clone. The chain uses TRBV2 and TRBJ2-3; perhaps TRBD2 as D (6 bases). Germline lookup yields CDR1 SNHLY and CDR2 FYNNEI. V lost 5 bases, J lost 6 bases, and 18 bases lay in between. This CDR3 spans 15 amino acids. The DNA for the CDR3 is TGTGCCAGCAGTCGGGAGAGCGGTTGGGAGGATACGCAGTATTTT. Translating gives CASSRESGWEDTQYF.

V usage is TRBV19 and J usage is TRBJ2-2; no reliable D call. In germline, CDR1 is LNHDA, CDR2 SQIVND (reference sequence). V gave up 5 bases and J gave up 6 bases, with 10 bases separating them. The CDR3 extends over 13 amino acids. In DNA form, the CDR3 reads TGTGCCAGTAGTCTTAGTCGCCCCGGGGAGCTGTTTTTT. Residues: CASSLSRPGELFF.

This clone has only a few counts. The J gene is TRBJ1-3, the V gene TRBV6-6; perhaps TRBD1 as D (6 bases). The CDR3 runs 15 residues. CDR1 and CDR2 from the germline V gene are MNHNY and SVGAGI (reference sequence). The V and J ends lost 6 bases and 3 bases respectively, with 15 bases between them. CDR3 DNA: TGTGCCAGCAGCAAACCGGACAGCAGTGGAAACACCATATATTTT. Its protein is CASSKPDSSGNTIYF.

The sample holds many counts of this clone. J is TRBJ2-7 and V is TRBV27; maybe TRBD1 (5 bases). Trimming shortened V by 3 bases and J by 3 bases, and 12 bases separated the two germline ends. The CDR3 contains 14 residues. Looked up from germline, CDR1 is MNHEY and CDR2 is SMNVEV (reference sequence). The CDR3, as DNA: TGTGCCAGCAGTTTTAGGGCCAGGGTCTACGAGCAGTACTTC. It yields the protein CASSFRARVYEQYF.

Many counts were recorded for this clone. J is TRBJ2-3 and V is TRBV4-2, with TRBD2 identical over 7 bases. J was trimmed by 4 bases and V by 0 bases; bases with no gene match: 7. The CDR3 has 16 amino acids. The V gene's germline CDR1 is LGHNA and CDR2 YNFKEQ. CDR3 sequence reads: CASSQDGRGRSDTQYF. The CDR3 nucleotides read TGTGCCAGCAGCCAAGATGGGCGCGGGAGATCAGATACGCAGTATTTT.

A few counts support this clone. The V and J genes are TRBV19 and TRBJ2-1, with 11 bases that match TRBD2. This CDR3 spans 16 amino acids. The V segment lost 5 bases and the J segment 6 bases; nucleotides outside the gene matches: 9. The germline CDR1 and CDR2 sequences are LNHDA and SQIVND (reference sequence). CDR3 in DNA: TGTGCCAGTAGTTCTCAACTAGCGGGAGATTTCAATGAGCAGTTCTTC. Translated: CASSSQLAGDFNEQFF.

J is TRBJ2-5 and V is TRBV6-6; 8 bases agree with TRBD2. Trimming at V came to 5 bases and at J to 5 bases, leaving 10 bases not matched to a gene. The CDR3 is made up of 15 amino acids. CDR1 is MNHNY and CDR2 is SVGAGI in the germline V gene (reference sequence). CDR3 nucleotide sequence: TGTGCCAGCAGTGGATCGGGAGGGCCGTATGAGACCCAGTACTTC. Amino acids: CASSGSGGPYETQYF.

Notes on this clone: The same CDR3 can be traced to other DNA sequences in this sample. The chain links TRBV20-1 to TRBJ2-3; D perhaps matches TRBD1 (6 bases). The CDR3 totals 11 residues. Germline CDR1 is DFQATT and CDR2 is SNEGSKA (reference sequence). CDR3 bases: TGCAGGGGGGCCGGCACAGATACGCAGTATTTT. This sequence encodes CRGAGTDTQYF.